The entry that follows covers one T cell receptor beta chain sequence. Sequence at one end of the junction differs from germline and may be a read error. The source of the sample is a study of blood T cells in healthy people across ages. Study information: Capturing about one barcoded beta molecule per two T cells was achieved by template switching.

A sample-barcoded 5' primer and a J-beta primer mix were used in a second PCR of roughly 6 to 11 cycles. TCRdb reanalysed the 5' RACE reads using MiXCR and keeps one entry per CDR3 protein. The sample has over 700,000 distinct CDR3 sequences, 53% seen once. This CDR3 has 13 amino acids. The sample providers were healthy Caucasian people from Russia, aged about 6 to 90. Each donor's blood draw was around 9.2 milliliters of peripheral blood. Sequencing was performed on blood. V and J are TRBV12-3 or TRBV12-4 and TRBJ1-2, with 8 bases matching TRBD1. This TCR came from a man at least 80 years old in good health. This CDR3 is CASRVSGGRGCTF. CDR3 nucleotide sequence: TGTGCCAGCAGGGTATCAGGGGGCAGAGGCTGCACCTTC.